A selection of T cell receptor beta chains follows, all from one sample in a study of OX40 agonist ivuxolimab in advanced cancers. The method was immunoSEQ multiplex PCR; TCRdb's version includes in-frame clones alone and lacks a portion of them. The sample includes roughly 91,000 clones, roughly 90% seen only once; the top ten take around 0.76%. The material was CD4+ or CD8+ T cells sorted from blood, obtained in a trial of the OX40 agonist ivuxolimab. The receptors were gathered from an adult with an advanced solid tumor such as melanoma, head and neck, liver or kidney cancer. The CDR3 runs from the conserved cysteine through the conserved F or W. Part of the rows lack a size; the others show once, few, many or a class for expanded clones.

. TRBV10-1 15 CASDSGTGVNTEAFF
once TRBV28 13 CATVPGTAYGYTF
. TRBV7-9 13 CASLGTGGTEAFF
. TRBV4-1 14 CASSQAGLLIGYTF
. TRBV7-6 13 CASSLETGAEQYF
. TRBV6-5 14 CASTQTGPGYGYTF
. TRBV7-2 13 CASSLDRGDTIYF
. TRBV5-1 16 CASSPSGTSGYYEQYF
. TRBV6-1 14 CASRGTVSNQPQHF
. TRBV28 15 CASRSGSLYNSPLHF
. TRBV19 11 CASSHRLKLFF
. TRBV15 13 CATSNALNYGYTF
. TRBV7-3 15 CASSPGLAGYNEQFF
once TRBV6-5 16 CASSYGLAGAQETQYF
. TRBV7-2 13 CASSPSPDNEQYF
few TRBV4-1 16 CASSSQGFKSYNEQFF
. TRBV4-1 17 CASSQGPSGGTTDTQYF
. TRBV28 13 CASGGGGGTEAFF
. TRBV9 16 CASSAGTSSNTGELFF
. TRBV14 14 CASSQVGRANEQFF
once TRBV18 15 CASSPPSQGGNTQYF
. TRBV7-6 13 CASGSTGTVGQYF
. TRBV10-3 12 CAIGQGAGGYTF
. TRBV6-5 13 CASSYSNNYGYTF
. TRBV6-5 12 CASRQGLQEAFF
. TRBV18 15 CASSGGQGFAYEQYF
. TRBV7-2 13 CASSRQRGYEQYF
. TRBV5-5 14 CASSLVVGAYEQFF
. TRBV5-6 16 CASSYGQGAYNQPQHF
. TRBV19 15 CASSMSRGPSYEQYF
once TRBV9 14 CASSGDNYNSPLHF
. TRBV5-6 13 CASSQDSRQPQHF
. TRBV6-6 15 CASSSRMGNPYGYTF
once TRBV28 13 CASSPRGAPRAFF
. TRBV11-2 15 CASSFRGGTDNEQFF
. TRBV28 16 CASSLKARGTNYGYTF
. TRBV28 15 CASSLPRALGYEQYF
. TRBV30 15 CAWSYPTGEGQPQHF
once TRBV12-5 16 CASGFALVDRWDIQYF
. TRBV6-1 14 CASIPLRGTDTQYF
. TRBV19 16 CASSRVLGSSANEQFF
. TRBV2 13 CASRRGSYNEQFF
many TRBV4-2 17 CASSLGQGGSYNSPLHF
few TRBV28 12 CASSTQYTEAFF
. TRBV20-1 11 CSARVGQPQHF
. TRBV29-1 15 CSVEDRQGAGETQYF
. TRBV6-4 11 CAGPRPDTQYF
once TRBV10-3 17 CAISESTPSGLDNEQFF
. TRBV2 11 CASSAQETQYF
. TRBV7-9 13 CASSFMTVETQYF
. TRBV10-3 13 CAISLTGEGGQYF
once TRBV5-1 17 CASRLSTGGLSTDTQYF
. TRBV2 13 CASSDPGLETQYF